This entry concerns a single TCR beta chain. The data derive from a study of cytomegalovirus exposure and HLA in healthy donors. Vbeta (60) and Jbeta (13) primers were used in the PCR. Assay used: immunoSEQ multiplex PCR; TCRdb lists only in-frame clones, some missing. The data show about 190,000 clones, 85% to 90% seen once. V lost 0 bases and J lost 8, with 8 bases in between. There are 13 residues in the CDR3. The chain has TRBV23-1 and TRBJ1-5, with a tentative D call TRBD1 (5 bases). TRBV23-1 carries the ORF label, with uncertain function. The sequence was collected from a man younger than 40 in good health and CMV-seronegative. The sequenced sample was PBMCs. CDR3 sequence (DNA): TGCGCCAGCAGTCAATCGGAGGGGAAGCCCCAGCATTTT. This gives the protein CASSQSEGKPQHF.